Following are 30 T cell receptor beta chains from one sample sequenced in a study of post-analysis software for immune sequencing data. Study outcomes and limitations: Patients carried roughly five TRBV segments more frequently than controls did, and TRBV5-6, TRBV5-1 and TRBV20-1 were among them.

Which antigens these TCRs recognize remains unknown. Prepared libraries of TCR beta cDNA carried unique molecular identifiers. TCRdb reprocessed the PCR reads with MiXCR, giving one entry per CDR3 protein. The sample lists around 200,000 distinct CDR3 sequences; 25% to 35% were seen once. Sample: blood. Source of these receptors: a girl under 18 with multiple sclerosis.

Ten or more counts support this clonotype. The chain combines TRBV12-3 or TRBV12-4 with TRBJ2-5; no clear D gene. The CDR3 length is 12 residues. Trimming removed 6 bases from V and 7 bases from J, with 12 bases in between. The CDR3 spells CASSPDRMTQYF. As DNA, the CDR3 is TGTGCCAGCAGCCCCGACCGTATGACCCAGTACTTC.

There are many counts of this clonotype. The chain uses TRBV28 and TRBJ2-1, with 8 bases matching TRBD2. Unmatched junction bases numbered 11, after V lost 5 bases and J lost 5 bases. Germline values: CDR1 MDHEN, CDR2 SYDVKM. The CDR3 runs 16 residues. CDR3 sequence reads: CASSHFSGTQNNEQFF. Here the CDR3 DNA reads TGTGCCAGCAGTCACTTTAGCGGGACGCAGAACAATGAGCAGTTCTTC.

In its sample, this clonotype was seen many times. The chain is built from TRBV6-5 and TRBJ1-4; D perhaps matches TRBD1 (5 bases). Trimming removed 0 bases from V and 10 bases from J, with 12 bases in between. The germline CDR1 and CDR2 sequences are MNHEY and SVGAGI. The length of the CDR3 is 14 residues. In DNA, the CDR3 is TGTGCCAGCAGTTACTCGACCCCGGGGGTAAAACTGTTTTTT. It encodes CASSYSTPGVKLFF.

This clonotype is a singleton in its sample. V and J are TRBV7-2 and TRBJ2-5; 8 bases map to TRBD2. The V gene's germline CDR1 is SGHTA and CDR2 FQGNSA. The trim removed 0 bases at V and 5 bases at J, leaving 8 bases unmatched. There are 16 residues in the CDR3. The DNA for the CDR3 is TGTGCCAGCAGCTTAGCCCGGGGGGGCCGTGTGGAGACCCAGTACTTC. Amino acid sequence: CASSLARGGRVETQYF.

There are many counts of this clonotype. The DNA of the CDR3 is TGCAGCGTAAAGGCTGCGACAGGGAACTATGGCTACACCTTC. It encodes CSVKAATGNYGYTF. This chain uses TRBV29-1 with TRBJ1-2; TRBD1 aligns across 7 bases. Germline lookup yields CDR1 SQVTM and CDR2 ANQGSEA. V was clipped by 6 bases and J by 2 bases; unmatched bases: 9. The CDR3 extends over 14 amino acids.

In this sample, this clonotype turned up many times. The chain links TRBV20-1 to TRBJ2-3; the match to TRBD1 covers 7 bases. Germline CDR1 and CDR2: DFQATT and SNEGSKA (reference sequence). The CDR3 has 13 residues. Germline trimming cut 2 bases from V and 1 base from J; bases unmatched to any gene: 0. The DNA for the CDR3 is TGCAGTGCTAGACAGGGGGGCACAGATACGCAGTATTTT. It yields the protein CSARQGGTDTQYF.

There are many counts of this clonotype. V usage is TRBV6-1 and J usage is TRBJ2-3; 7 nucleotides match TRBD2. Germline CDR1 MNHNS, CDR2 SASEGT. Losses at the gene ends were 7 bases for V and 5 bases for J; bases not matched to a gene: 12. This CDR3 region has 15 residues. The CDR3 protein is CASKVGTSVGDTQYF. The CDR3 bases are TGTGCCAGCAAAGTGGGAACTAGCGTGGGAGATACGCAGTATTTT.

In the case of this clonotype: One junction end disagrees with the germline gene, perhaps due to a read error. This chain links TRBV5-5 with TRBJ2-5, with 11 bases identical to TRBD1. CDR1 SGHKS and CDR2 YYEKEE come from the germline V gene (reference sequence). There are 15 residues in the CDR3. This chain's CDR3 is CVSRGQGVPGETQYF. CDR3 nucleotides: TGTGTCAGCAGGGGACAGGGGGTTCCGGGGGAGACCCAGTACTTC. Full variable domain (outside the CDR3, taken from reference TRBV5-5 and TRBJ2-5): DAGVTQSPTHLIKTRGQQVTLRCSPISGHKSVSWYQQVLGQGPQFIFQYYEKEERGRGNFPDRFSARQFPNYSSELNVNALLLGDSALYLCVSRGQGVPGETQYFGPGTRLLVL.

This clonotype was detected only a few times. V is TRBV19 and J is TRBJ2-5, with D perhaps TRBD1 (5 bases). The CDR3 is 14 residues long. The germline gives CDR1 LNHDA, CDR2 SQIVND (reference sequence). Trimming left V 3 bases short and J 1 base short, with 9 bases between. The CDR3 sequence: CASSISQAQETQYF. CDR3 bases: TGTGCCAGTAGTATTTCACAGGCCCAAGAGACCCAGTACTTC.

This clonotype turned up a few times. The chain employs TRBV7-8 and TRBJ2-1, with 15 bases matching TRBD2. Germline lookup yields CDR1 SGHVS and CDR2 FQNEAQ. CDR3 length equals 17 residues. The V gene end was trimmed by 1 base and the J gene end by 9 bases; junction bases not matched to a gene: 7. CDR3: CASSLGTSGRGLGEQFF. The CDR3 nucleotides are TGTGCCAGCAGCTTAGGGACTAGCGGGAGGGGTTTGGGTGAGCAGTTCTTC.

The V and J genes are TRBV12-3 or TRBV12-4 and TRBJ1-4; a possible D gene is TRBD1 (6 bases). The ends were cut back, 7 bases at V and 4 bases at J, with 22 bases in the middle. There are 17 residues in the CDR3. The CDR3 coding sequence is TGTGCCAGCACCCCTCCCCGGGGGCGACCTCATAATGAAAAACTGTTTTTT. It encodes CASTPPRGRPHNEKLFF.

On this clonotype: It may be a read error: a sequence one base away is much more abundant. The chain uses TRBV5-1 and TRBJ1-2; perhaps TRBD1 as D (6 bases). The CDR3 contains 14 residues. The germline V and J ends were trimmed by 3 bases and 6 bases, with 15 bases remaining between them. Germline assignment: CDR1 SGHRS and CDR2 YFSETQ. The CDR3 loop is CASSSKRGAHGYTF. CDR3 DNA sequence: TGCGCCAGCAGCTCAAAACGGGGGGCACATGGCTACACCTTC.

This clonotype was picked up a small number of times. This chain joins TRBV18 and TRBJ2-1, with 9 positions matching TRBD2. CDR3 length: 19 amino acids. Unmatched junction bases numbered 24, after V lost 3 bases and J lost 12 bases. Germline V lookup: CDR1 KGHSH, CDR2 LQKENI. The CDR3 nucleotides read TGTGCCAGCTCACCGCTAGGGACAGCCGGGACTAGCTCTACAATGAGGCAGTTCTTC. This sequence encodes CASSPLGTAGTSSTMRQFF.

Notes on this clonotype: The junction shows a germline mismatch at one end, possibly a read error. This chain links TRBV12-3 or TRBV12-4 with TRBJ2-3; 12 nucleotides line up with TRBD2. The CDR3 extends over 15 amino acids. The CDR3 nucleotides read TGTACCAGCAGTCTCCTAGCGGGAGGGGGAGATACGCAGTATTTT. Encoded protein: CTSSLLAGGGDTQYF.

The chain's CDR3 is CASSLRLGNADTQYF. In nucleotides, the CDR3 is TGTGCCAGCAGTTTACGACTAGGCAACGCAGATACGCAGTATTTT. This chain joins TRBV27 and TRBJ2-3; weak D call: TRBD2 (6 bases). From germline, CDR1 is MNHEY and CDR2 SMNVEV (reference sequence). V was cut by 2 bases and J by 4 bases, with 13 bases left in between. CDR3 length equals 15 residues.

This clonotype was seen only a few times. A much larger clone differs by one base, so this may be a read error. The J gene is TRBJ2-7, the V gene TRBV12-3 or TRBV12-4, with 7 bases matching TRBD1. The CDR3 runs to 13 residues. The CDR3 DNA reads as TGTGTCAGCAGACCCGACAGGGTCCCCGAGCAGTACTTC. Protein product: CVSRPDRVPEQYF.

This clonotype has more than one count but fewer than ten. The chain employs TRBV20-1 and TRBJ1-1; 7 bases are shared with TRBD1. This CDR3 is 14 amino acids long. Germline V gives CDR1 DFQATT, CDR2 SNEGSKA (reference sequence). The trim removed 5 bases at V and 1 base at J, leaving 7 bases unmatched. The CDR3 protein is CSAAQGKWNTEAFF. DNA for the CDR3: TGCAGTGCTGCACAGGGGAAATGGAACACTGAAGCTTTCTTT.

A remark on this clonotype: Relative to the germline gene, one junction end is altered; a read error may explain this. J is TRBJ1-1 and V is TRBV9, with no clear D. There are 14 residues in the CDR3. The germline V gene has CDR1 SGDLS and CDR2 YYNGEE. The CDR3 DNA follows: TGTGTCAGCAGCGTCAACCCAATGAACACTGAAGCTTTCTTT. Amino acids: CVSSVNPMNTEAFF.

This clonotype has a handful of counts. This chain joins TRBV28 and TRBJ2-3; D not certain. The V gene lost 5 bases and the J gene lost 0 bases, with 9 bases spanning the gap. CDR1 MDHEN and CDR2 SYDVKM come from the germline V gene. The CDR3 totals 14 residues. The CDR3 DNA follows: TGTGCCAGCAGTCCCCCTGGGAGCACAGATACGCAGTATTTT. It encodes CASSPPGSTDTQYF.

The V call is TRBV5-5, the J call TRBJ1-5; the D is unclear. The CDR3 consists of 14 residues. Germline CDR1 reads SGHKS; CDR2 reads YYEKEE (reference sequence). The germline V and J ends were trimmed by 0 bases and 3 bases, with 7 bases remaining between them. CDR3 in DNA: TGTGCCAGCAGCTTGGCGTGGGCCAATCAGCCCCAGCATTTT. This codes for CASSLAWANQPQHF.

There are a few counts of this clonotype. The chain has TRBV14 and TRBJ2-7; 11 bases are shared with TRBD2. Germline-derived CDR1 and CDR2 are SGHDN and FVKESK. The CDR3 sequence is 15 residues long. With 3 bases clipped from V and 2 bases from J, the junction kept 3 bases outside the gene matches. DNA for the CDR3: TGTGCCAGCAGCCAGAGACTAGCGGGGACCTACGAGCAGTACTTC. It translates to CASSQRLAGTYEQYF.

Remarks on this clonotype: A clone one base away is much larger, so this may be a read error. J is TRBJ2-7 and V is TRBV4-1; possibly TRBD2 for D (5 bases). Trimming shortened V by 4 bases and J by 2 bases, and 15 bases separated the two germline ends. This CDR3 comprises 15 residues. Germline V CDR1 and CDR2: MGHRA, YSYEKL. The CDR3 loop is CASSPRLTMAYEQYV. DNA of the CDR3: TGCGCCAGCAGCCCCAGACTAACCATGGCCTACGAGCAGTACGTC.

This clonotype has at least ten counts. The rearrangement joins TRBV20-1 to TRBJ2-1; no firm D call. Trimming stripped 0 bases from V and 10 bases from J, with 10 bases between. CDR3 length equals 12 residues. Germline assignment: CDR1 DFQATT and CDR2 SNEGSKA (reference sequence). The CDR3 protein is CSAREGETEQFF. CDR3 bases: TGCAGTGCTAGAGAAGGTGAAACAGAGCAGTTCTTC.

This clonotype occurred many times. The genes are TRBV29-1 and TRBJ2-3, with D perhaps TRBD1 (5 bases). Germline loops: CDR1 SQVTM, CDR2 ANQGSEA. The CDR3 extends over 15 amino acids. V gave up 6 bases and J gave up 0 bases, with 16 bases separating them. This chain's CDR3 is CSVTGHSPSTDTQYF. DNA for the CDR3: TGCAGCGTCACCGGACATTCACCTAGCACAGATACGCAGTATTTT.

As to this clonotype: This may arise from a read error, as a much more abundant clone is one base away. The rearrangement uses TRBV15 and TRBJ1-2, with TRBD1 matching over 9 bases. The V segment lost 4 bases and the J segment 2 bases; nucleotides outside the gene matches: 8. The CDR3 extends over 16 amino acids. Germline V gene lookup returns CDR1 LNHNV and CDR2 YYDKDF (reference sequence). The CDR3 sequence: CATSKAGTGNNYGYTF. CDR3 DNA: TGTGCCACCAGCAAAGCCGGGACAGGGAACAACTATGGCTACACCTTC.

The chain links TRBV10-3 to TRBJ2-1; 9 nucleotides match TRBD2. Trimming cost V 2 bases and J 4 bases; bases outside gene matches: 3. The germline V gene encodes CDR1 ENHRY and CDR2 SYGVKD. This CDR3 comprises 15 residues. The CDR3 coding sequence is TGTGCCATCAGTGAGGGCGGGAGGGAATACAATGAGCAGTTCTTC. Protein product: CAISEGGREYNEQFF.

This clonotype has at least ten counts. V gene TRBV29-1 combines with J gene TRBJ1-2, with 9 bases identical to TRBD1. The CDR3 has 12 residues. Germline values: CDR1 SQVTM, CDR2 ANQGSEA. V lost 5 bases to trimming and J lost 3 bases; unmatched junction nucleotides: 1. The CDR3 sequence is CSVRDRDYGYTF. The CDR3 DNA sequence: TGCAGCGTTCGGGACAGGGACTATGGCTACACCTTC.

The V gene is TRBV20-1, the J gene TRBJ1-2; perhaps TRBD1 as D (6 bases). Trimming shortened V by 6 bases and J by 4 bases, and 12 bases separated the two germline ends. Germline V CDR1 and CDR2: DFQATT, SNEGSKA (reference sequence). This CDR3 region has 12 residues. In nucleotides, the CDR3 is TGCAGTGCGTCAGGGGTTAGCTATGGCTACACCTTC. Residues: CSASGVSYGYTF.

This clonotype was observed at least ten times. The CDR3 DNA is TGCAGTGCTAGAGACGGACGGCGTCCGTCCTACGAGCAGTACTTC. Translation gives CSARDGRRPSYEQYF. The chain carries TRBV20-1 and TRBJ2-7; no clear D gene. This CDR3 comprises 15 residues. The germline V gene has CDR1 DFQATT and CDR2 SNEGSKA (reference sequence). Trimming pared 0 bases from V and 1 base from J, leaving 13 bases between.

The gene calls are TRBV12-3 or TRBV12-4 and TRBJ2-1; TRBD2 matches 8 bases. Matching the DNA end better, TRBJ2-7 makes the J call doubtful. The CDR3 runs 15 residues. This CDR3 is CASIEAGGGYNEQYF. CDR3 nucleotide sequence: TGTGCCAGCATAGAGGCGGGAGGCGGGTACAATGAGCAGTACTTC.